The 13 T cell receptor beta chains below all came from one sample that was sequenced in a study of early T cells in non-severe SARS-CoV-2 infection. TCRdb called the 5' RACE reads again in MiXCR, with one record for every CDR3 protein. This table holds about 69,000 distinct CDR3 sequences, roughly 12% found once. The sequenced sample was whole blood. The receptors come from an adult who was a healthcare worker with PCR-confirmed SARS-CoV-2 infection or an uninfected control (not recorded which).

The chain uses TRBV25-1 and TRBJ1-4; D gene ambiguous. V shed 4 bases and J shed 0 bases, with 9 bases lying between them. The CDR3 is made up of 15 amino acids. Germline values: CDR1 MGHDK, CDR2 SYGVNS. The CDR3, as DNA: TGTGCCAGCAGTGTGTTAGGGACAACTAATGAAAAACTGTTTTTT. Residues: CASSVLGTTNEKLFF.

This clonotype was seen a few times. The rearrangement uses TRBV7-2 and TRBJ2-1; TRBD1 or TRBD2 may be the D gene (7 bases each). The CDR3 consists of 14 residues. Germline-derived CDR1 and CDR2 are SGHTA and FQGNSA. With 6 bases removed from V and 6 bases from J, the gap between germline ends came to 15 bases. The CDR3 DNA reads as TGTGCCAGCAGTACTACCAGGGGGGGCAATGAGCAGTTCTTC. Translated, it gives CASSTTRGGNEQFF. The complete variable domain, with remaining parts taken from reference TRBV7-2 and TRBJ2-1, reads GAGVSQSPSNKVTEKGKDVELRCDPISGHTALYWYRQSLGQGLEFLIYFQGNSAPDKSGLPSDRFSAERTGGSVSTLTIQRTQQEDSAVYLCASSTTRGGNEQFFGPGTRLTVL.

This clonotype was counted ten times or more. V gene TRBV6-2 or TRBV6-3 combines with J gene TRBJ1-6, with D unclear. The germline V gene encodes CDR1 MNHEY and CDR2 SVGEGT. The CDR3 is 17 amino acids. V was cut by 2 bases and J by 8 bases, with 19 bases left in between. CDR3: CASSYRLTASLHSPLHF. The DNA for the CDR3 is TGTGCCAGCAGTTACCGGTTAACAGCTTCTTTACATTCACCCCTCCACTTT.

This clonotype was observed many times. The V and J genes are TRBV7-3 and TRBJ2-7, with D perhaps TRBD2 (5 bases). From germline, CDR1 is SGHTA and CDR2 FQGTGA. Between the trimmed V and J ends, which lost 2 bases and 4 bases, there was a span of 9 bases. CDR3 size: 13 residues. The CDR3 DNA follows: TGTGCCAGCAGCTTATTTTCGGGGTACGAGCAGTACTTC. It specifies CASSLFSGYEQYF.

J is TRBJ2-4 and V is TRBV14, with D perhaps TRBD2 (6 bases). The CDR3 contains 15 residues. The germline gives CDR1 SGHDN, CDR2 FVKESK. V lost 6 bases, J lost 5 bases, and 17 bases lay in between. CDR3 residues: CASRPSPPGENIQYF. DNA of the CDR3: TGTGCCAGCAGACCGTCCCCTCCGGGGGAAAACATTCAGTACTTC. The full variable domain, rest sourced from reference TRBV14 and TRBJ2-4, is EAGVTQFPSHSVIEKGQTVTLRCDPISGHDNLYWYRRVMGKEIKFLLHFVKESKQDESGMPNNRFLAERTGGTYSTLKVQPAELEDSGVYFCASRPSPPGENIQYFGAGTRLSVL.

This clonotype was detected many times. V and J are TRBV29-1 and TRBJ2-4; tentatively, D is TRBD1 or TRBD2 (5 bases each). The CDR3 has 15 amino acids. Germline V lookup: CDR1 SQVTM, CDR2 ANQGSEA. V lost 4 bases and J 5 bases, leaving 18 bases between the germline ends. Written as DNA, the CDR3 is TGCAGCGTTGCCGTCGGGACGGTAGGGGAAAACATTCAGTACTTC. Protein sequence: CSVAVGTVGENIQYF.

The V and J genes are TRBV12-3 or TRBV12-4 and TRBJ2-1; possible D gene TRBD2, 6 bases. The CDR3 runs to 13 residues. Deletions cut 4 bases from V and 8 bases from J, with 12 bases between. The CDR3 DNA sequence: TGTGCCAGCAGTTGGGACTCCGAGTATGAGCAGTTCTTC. It is translated as CASSWDSEYEQFF.

This sequence joins TRBV6-5 and TRBJ2-3, with TRBD2 matching over 9 bases. Germline V gene lookup returns CDR1 MNHEY and CDR2 SVGAGI. The V gene end was trimmed by 6 bases and the J gene end by 1 base; junction bases not matched to a gene: 5. This CDR3 region has 15 residues. Here the CDR3 DNA reads TGTGCCAGCAGAGAAAGCGGGGGGCGCACAGATACGCAGTATTTT. This codes for CASRESGGRTDTQYF.

In this sample, this clonotype turned up many times. The V and J genes are TRBV5-1 and TRBJ2-4; D not resolved. Germline V CDR1 and CDR2: SGHRS, YFSETQ. The ends were cut back, 0 bases at V and 7 bases at J, with 5 bases in the middle. This CDR3 comprises 12 residues. The CDR3 loop reads CASSLDLNIQYF. In DNA form, the CDR3 reads TGCGCCAGCAGCTTGGATTTGAACATTCAGTACTTC.

The table lists this clonotype with many counts. The gene calls are TRBV25-1 and TRBJ1-5; the D gene is possibly TRBD1 (6 bases). Trimming took 8 bases from V and 2 from J, leaving 13 bases between them. The CDR3 is 14 amino acids. Looked up from germline, CDR1 is MGHDK and CDR2 is SYGVNS. The CDR3 DNA is TGTGCCAGCTCCCAGGGGAACGGCAATCAGCCCCAGCATTTT. Encoded protein: CASSQGNGNQPQHF.

The table lists this clonotype with a few counts. The chain uses TRBV5-1 and TRBJ1-2, with D hard to call. Trimming removed 7 bases at V and 2 bases at J, with 15 bases between. The CDR3 is 14 amino acids. Germline V CDR1 and CDR2: SGHRS, YFSETQ. CDR3 sequence (DNA): TGCGCCAGCTCGGGGATGACCCCCAACTATGGCTACACCTTC. This encodes CASSGMTPNYGYTF.

This clonotype was observed a handful of times. This chain links TRBV5-1 with TRBJ2-2; D perhaps matches TRBD2 (6 bases). The ends were cut back, 9 bases at V and 0 bases at J, with 12 bases in the middle. Germline V gene lookup returns CDR1 SGHRS and CDR2 YFSETQ. The CDR3 sequence is 14 residues long. The CDR3 spells CATSGLANTGELFF. CDR3 sequence (DNA): TGCGCCACCTCGGGACTCGCGAACACCGGGGAGCTGTTTTTT. Together with reference TRBV5-1 and TRBJ2-2, the CDR3 gives the full variable domain: KAGVTQTPRYLIKTRGQQVTLSCSPISGHRSVSWYQQTPGQGLQFLFEYFSETQRNKGNFPGRFSGRQFSNSRSEMNVSTLELGDSALYLCATSGLANTGELFFGEGSRLTVL.

Details on this clonotype: This may be a read error: a much more frequent sequence differs by one nucleotide. The chain carries TRBV30 and TRBJ2-3; D call uncertain. CDR3 length equals 15 residues. From germline, CDR1 is GTSNPN and CDR2 SVGIG (reference sequence). The CDR3 loop is CVWSVVGLDTDTQYF. The CDR3 region has the DNA TGTGTCTGGAGTGTCGTTGGGCTCGACACAGATACGCAGTATTTT.